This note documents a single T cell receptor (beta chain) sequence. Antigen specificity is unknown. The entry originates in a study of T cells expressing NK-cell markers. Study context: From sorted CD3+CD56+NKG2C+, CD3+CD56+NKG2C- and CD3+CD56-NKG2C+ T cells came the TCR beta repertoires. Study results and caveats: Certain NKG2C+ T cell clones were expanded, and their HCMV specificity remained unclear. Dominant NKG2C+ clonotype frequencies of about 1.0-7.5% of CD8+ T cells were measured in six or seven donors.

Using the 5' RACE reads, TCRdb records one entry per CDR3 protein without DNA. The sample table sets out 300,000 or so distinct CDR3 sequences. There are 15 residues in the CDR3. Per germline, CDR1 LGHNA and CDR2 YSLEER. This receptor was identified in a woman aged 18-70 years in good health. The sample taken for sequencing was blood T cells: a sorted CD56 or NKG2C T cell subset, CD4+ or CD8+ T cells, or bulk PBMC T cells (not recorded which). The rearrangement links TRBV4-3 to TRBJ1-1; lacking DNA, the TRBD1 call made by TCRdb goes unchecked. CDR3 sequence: CASSQRPTVNTEAFF.